This TCR beta chain appears in the sequencing data of a study of shared T cell receptors in the human thymus. Data came from immunoSEQ multiplex PCR; TCRdb stores just in-frame clones and leaves some out. The sample lists approximately 490,000 clones; more than 75% were seen once. Regarding this clone: This sample also contains other DNA sequences that code for the same CDR3.

This sample also appeared in a second study, on human thymus T cells. That publication notes: The thymus tissue came from resections taken during corrective heart surgery.

Material: thymocytes. This clonotype originated in a boy younger than two with a congenital heart defect.

The CDR3 sequence is CASSVVAGGLTGELFF. The CDR3 DNA reads as TGTGCCAGCAGCGTAGTAGCGGGAGGGCTCACCGGGGAGCTGTTTTTT. The rearrangement joins TRBV9 to TRBJ2-2, with 11 nucleotides matching TRBD2. Germline V gene data show CDR1 as SGDLS and CDR2 as YYNGEE. The CDR3 totals 16 residues. Trimming cost V 0 bases and J 4 bases; bases outside gene matches: 2.